This T cell receptor (beta chain) originates from a study of T cells in Graves' hyperthyroidism and ophthalmopathy. Absent ophthalmopathy progression within 18 months defined stable Graves' hyperthyroidism. Patients were excluded for uncontrolled infection, other autoimmune disease, pregnancy or lactation. The germline gives CDR1 DFQATT, CDR2 SNEGSKA (reference sequence). V was clipped by 2 bases and J by 1 base, with 17 bases between them. This CDR3 region has 16 residues. TCR beta CDR3 region amplification was performed from RNA transcripts. First-round RT-PCR targeting the TCR CDR3 was performed with the HTBI primer set. MiXCR, run by TCRdb on the multiplex PCR reads, gives a single entry per CDR3 protein. This table has fewer than 750,000 distinct CDR3 sequences, roughly 46% appearing once.

The clonotype originates from a woman aged 18-29 years with Graves' hyperthyroidism. The specimen sequenced was peripheral blood or thyroid tissue (not recorded which). The chain couples TRBV20-1 to TRBJ2-5; D possibly corresponds to TRBD2 (6 bases). The DNA of the CDR3 is TGCAGTGCTAGACTCCTTAGCGGATTTTCCCAAGAGACCCAGTACTTC. This translates into CSARLLSGFSQETQYF.